Sequencing of this T cell receptor beta chain was carried out in a study of T cell repertoires in cytomegalovirus infection. Overall study: Carrying CMV and the relevant HLA type showed in public TCR beta signatures.

General study points: The study found HLA-C-restricted CMV-specific TCR beta clonotypes dominating the ex vivo response. Cumulative public TCR beta family frequency identified CMV carriers with the relevant HLA.

Using its own MiXCR run on the reads, TCRdb lists one record per CDR3 protein. The top ten hold 8% of the sample, which has hundreds of thousands of distinct CDR3 sequences, roughly 26% seen once. This clonotype was seen a few times. The antigen is undetermined. V was clipped by 6 bases and J by 7 bases; unmatched bases: 18. The CDR3 consists of 18 residues. This sequence originates from a human donor in good health (CMV status not recorded). Some clones in this sample may be carry-over from other donors' samples. Sequencing was performed on CD8+ T cells from PBMCs. The V and J genes are TRBV12-3 or TRBV12-4 and TRBJ2-2; 9 bases map to TRBD2. This CDR3 is CASRILAGNPDHNGELFF. DNA for the CDR3: TGTGCCAGCAGAATCCTAGCGGGGAATCCGGACCACAACGGGGAGCTGTTTTTT.